This TCR beta chain was documented in a study of control samples from healthy donors and cancer patients. CDR3 size: 23 residues. Trimming shortened V by 0 bases and J by 1 base, and 30 bases separated the two germline ends. Profiled with immunoSEQ multiplex PCR; TCRdb holds only in-frame clones, not every one. The repertoire holds under 60,000 clones, with less than 95% as singletons. By share, this clone counts as medium-sized. This clonotype originated in a man aged 25 to 45 in good health. J is TRBJ2-2 and V is TRBV23-1; the D gene is possibly TRBD1 (6 bases). TRBV23-1 is an open reading frame, and its role is uncertain. Sample: blood. CDR3 region: CASSQSKGNAGQKKILNTGELFF. CDR3 sequence (DNA): TGCGCCAGCAGTCAATCTAAGGGAAATGCAGGACAGAAAAAAATCTTGAACACCGGGGAGCTGTTTTTT.